This T cell receptor beta chain is from a study of PD-1 blockade in classical Hodgkin lymphoma (TCRdb year 2020). Regarding the research as a whole: Nivolumab dosing was 3 mg/kg intravenously every 2 weeks, continuing until either disease progression or unacceptable toxicity. The study used CyTOF and TCR beta sequencing to define a peripheral blood immune signature of response to PD-1 blockade in classical Hodgkin lymphoma. General study outcomes and caveats: Newly diagnosed patients were reported to have lower baseline TCR diversity than healthy donors, and relapsed/refractory patients were reported to have lower baseline TCR diversity still. A significant rise by C4D1 was seen in CD4+ but not CD8+ TCR diversity (p=0.0027 vs p=0.16), with the rise being most apparent in complete responders (p=0.02). Trial patients with a complete response had baseline diversity similar to that of newly diagnosed patients, while partial responders and progressors had significantly lower diversity. Lower diversity was seen in patients whose nivolumab began less than 1 year after ASCT, and these patients were left out of later analyses so that immune reconstitution would not confound the results. The study was restricted to a single clinical trial cohort, and the causes of repertoire differences, possibly disease activity or prior therapy, were left undefined.

The Qiagen DNeasy kit was used to extract genomic DNA from unsorted PBMCs and from the negatively selected CD4+ and CD8+ fractions. Amplification of TCR beta CDR3 regions was done by immunoSEQ multiplex PCR with primers that anneal to V and J segments. A synthetic immune receptor repertoire was used to minimize amplification bias, and any remaining bias was removed computationally after sequencing. Per the original workflow: Custom Python scripts were used to quantify repertoire diversity as the Shannon entropy index. Unsorted, CD4+ and CD8+ repertoires were analyzed separately, except in combined analyses where CD4+ and CD8+ sequences were merged in silico. Clonal expansion was defined as at least a 2-fold frequency increase after treatment relative to C1D1, with a pseudocount of 0.5 for undetected baseline clones. Clones with 0 or 1 copy at C1D1 were classified as singleton clones, and clones with 2 or more copies were classified as non-singleton clones. By matching protein sequences in sorted samples from the same patient, clones expanded in unsorted samples were annotated as CD4+, CD8+ or unknown. Wilcoxon tests on paired samples were used to test diversity changes from C1D1 to C4D1. TCRdb limited this immuneACCESS table to in-frame rearrangements with V and J called. A share of clones is missing; checked studies link under half to unresolved V genes, and the rest is unexplained. D and trimming were read from the DNA, whereas the V and J calls and clone size are those reported in that table. In all, the sample holds 90,000 to 100,000 clones, and 78% of those were seen once. The ten largest account for just under 9.5% of the sample.

The CDR3 contains 18 residues, cysteine and phenylalanine counted. The sequence is cut down to CDR3 DNA, 54 bases in frame from base 1. Per the germline V gene, SGHVS is the CDR1 and FNYEAQ is the CDR2. Relative to germline, V is 5 bases shorter and J is 0 bases shorter, with 21 bases between their ends. Regarding this clone: The antigen it recognizes is unknown. Base quality data are lacking; no much larger clone is found one base away.

Explained via the paper, the time point label denotes: cycle 4 day 1 (C4D1), after 6 weeks of nivolumab. Every trial patient had relapsed following autologous stem cell transplantation, and prior brentuximab vedotin exposure was what differed among cohorts A, B and C. The trial cohort included 55 to 60 patients with relapsed/refractory classical Hodgkin lymphoma, and each patient had a best overall response of complete response, partial response or progressive disease. Trial patients were treated with single-agent nivolumab in the multi-cohort phase II CheckMate 205 trial. An independent review committee assessed best overall response using the 2007 International Working Group response criteria. Trial PBMCs were collected just before the start of nivolumab (C1D1) and during therapy at cycle 2 day 1 and cycle 4 day 1. Peripheral blood was collected in 8 mL Vacutainer Cell Preparation Tubes, from which PBMCs were isolated by centrifugation and then cryopreserved.

Rearrangement joined TRBV7-6 to TRBJ2-3; the D gene could be TRBD1 or TRBD2, each one agreeing over 6 bases. Sequenced here: peripheral blood mononuclear cells (PBMCs), sampled before the fourth cycle of nivolumab. The TCR originated in a human donor with classical Hodgkin lymphoma. The CDR3 is CASSPVRGAPSSTDTQYF. The nucleotide sequence is given as TGTGCCAGCAGCCCAGTTAGGGGGGCCCCGAGTAGCACAGATACGCAGTATTTT.